The 2 T cell receptor beta chains below come from one sample, sequenced in a study of blood T cell repertoires in COVID-19 (dated by TCRdb to the early 2020s). The library came from the immunoSEQ multiplex PCR assay. The clones in this table, taken by TCRdb from immuneACCESS, are in-frame only. Not every clone is retained; where verified, under half of the shortfall comes from an unresolved V gene, and the cause of the rest is unknown. This sample gives about 70,000 clones in total; roughly 85% of them show up just once. The top ten hold about 1.9% of the sample. What was sequenced was peripheral blood. The receptors come from a woman in her sixties or seventies with acute or convalescent COVID-19.

The chain combines TRBV18 with TRBJ2-1; D not resolved. The CDR3 is 13 residues long. Trimming stripped 2 bases from V and 3 bases from J, with 5 bases between. CDR1 is KGHSH, CDR2 LQKENI, per germline. CDR3 in DNA: TGTGCCAGCTCACCAGTCAGCTACAATGAGCAGTTCTTC. It translates to CASSPVSYNEQFF.

This sequence joins TRBV10-1 and TRBJ2-1, with TRBD2 matching over 11 bases. Germline CDR1 is WNHNN and CDR2 is SYGVQD (reference sequence). V shed 7 bases and J 7 bases; nucleotides not matched to a gene: 6. The CDR3 is 14 residues long. CDR3 region: CASTPSGRLNEQFF. In DNA, the CDR3 is TGCGCCAGCACCCCTAGCGGGAGGTTGAATGAGCAGTTCTTC.